A single sample is the source of the 2 T cell receptor beta chains below, sequenced in a study of shared clonotypes between healthy human individuals. Naive CD8 isolation took CD45RO-negative cells positively selected for CCR7 and excluded terminally differentiated effector memory CD45RA+ cells. Only in-frame clones appear in the TCRdb table, and some are missing; sequencing was by immunoSEQ multiplex PCR. Seen here are some 2,000,000 clones, around 96% observed once, and the top ten hold around 1.1%. The specimen sequenced was naive CD8+ T cells sorted from blood. The receptors come from a man in his late teens or twenties in good health.

The V and J genes are TRBV5-6 and TRBJ2-7; perhaps TRBD1 as D (5 bases). V was shortened by 2 bases and J by 0 bases, with 9 bases between the two germline ends. The CDR3 loop spans 14 amino acids. Germline loops: CDR1 SGHDT, CDR2 YYEEEE. CDR3 in DNA: TGTGCCAGCAGCTTTAGGGGAACCTCCTACGAGCAGTACTTC. This gives the protein CASSFRGTSYEQYF.

The rearrangement joins TRBV4-1 to TRBJ1-1; D is perhaps TRBD1 (6 bases). CDR1 is MGHRA, CDR2 YSYEKL, per germline. This CDR3 spans 16 amino acids. V lost 3 bases and J 11 bases, leaving 25 bases between the germline ends. The CDR3 loop reads CASSQGTGSRILFAFF. The CDR3 nucleotides are TGCGCCAGCAGCCAGGGAACAGGGAGTCGGATACTGTTCGCTTTCTTT.